This T cell receptor (beta chain) was sequenced during a study of somatic mutations in cytotoxic T cells in rheumatoid arthritis. Findings of the study overall: Patients with rheumatoid arthritis did not differ significantly from age-matched healthy controls in CD8+ T-cell clonality.

The count of this clone is one. Its antigen is still unknown. This CDR3 is 15 amino acids long. The germline CDR1 and CDR2 sequences are LNHNV and YYDKDF (reference sequence). V shed 0 bases, J shed 4 bases, and the junction held 4 bases outside the gene matches. Assay used: immunoSEQ multiplex PCR; TCRdb lists only in-frame clones, some missing. This sample has over 15,000 clones; around four fifths occur once, and the top ten carry 10% to 11%. Sequencing was performed on CD8+ T cells sorted from blood. The gene calls are TRBV15 and TRBJ1-2, with 8 bases lining up with TRBD1. The source is a young man with rheumatoid arthritis. DNA of the CDR3: TGTGCCACCAGCAGAGATCCGGGACAGGCCTATGGCTACACCTTC. Its protein is CATSRDPGQAYGYTF.